The 6 T cell receptor beta chains in this list originate from one sample, sequenced in a study of regulatory T cells in long-lasting Graves disease. Documented time point: newly diagnosed GD, antithyroid drugs for less than 3 months. Isolated PBMC RNA provided the starting material for the TCR library. Construction of TCR beta libraries relied on iRepertoire HTBI primers and on Arm-PCR targeting CDR3 regions. TCRdb processed the multiplex PCR reads anew with MiXCR; each CDR3 protein has one entry. Counted here are roughly 420,000 distinct CDR3 sequences, around 15% occurring once; the ten biggest clones make up approximately 15%. The same specimen was also included in a second study, on T cells in Graves' hyperthyroidism and ophthalmopathy.

Sequencing used peripheral blood mononuclear cells (PBMCs), obtained at new diagnosis, from a patient treated with antithyroid drugs. Receptor source: a woman in her fifties or sixties with Graves disease.

This clonotype was seen at least ten times. The rearrangement links TRBV7-6 to TRBJ1-1, with TRBD1 identical over 7 bases. Unmatched junction bases numbered 11, after V lost 5 bases and J lost 5 bases. The CDR3 has 15 amino acids. The germline gives CDR1 SGHVS, CDR2 FNYEAQ. CDR3 sequence reads: CASSHFEGARTEAFF. The CDR3 DNA follows: TGTGCCAGCAGCCATTTTGAGGGGGCGCGAACTGAAGCTTTCTTT.

Ten or more counts support this clonotype. The gene calls are TRBV12-3 or TRBV12-4 and TRBJ2-1; D is perhaps TRBD2 (5 bases). CDR3 length: 14 residues. V was pared by 7 bases and J by 4 bases, with 14 bases between. CDR3 sequence: CASTLQTSYNEQFF. The CDR3, as DNA: TGTGCCAGCACATTACAAACTAGTTACAATGAGCAGTTCTTC.

The chain has TRBV10-3 and TRBJ1-5, with a possible D match to TRBD1 (6 bases). The CDR3 contains 14 residues. Between the trimmed V and J ends, which lost 8 bases and 7 bases, there was a span of 18 bases. CDR1 and CDR2 from the germline V gene are ENHRY and SYGVKD. The CDR3 DNA reads as TGTGCCATCGGCGATACAGGGTGGGGACAGCCCCAGCATTTT. Translating it yields CAIGDTGWGQPQHF.

The gene calls are TRBV10-3 and TRBJ2-1; a weak D match, TRBD2 (6 bases). Germline V gene sequence: CDR1 ENHRY, CDR2 SYGVKD. Trimming left V 11 bases short and J 5 bases short, with 13 bases between. This CDR3 region has 12 residues. In DNA, the CDR3 is TGTGCCGGAGGGACTCTAGACAATGAGCAGTTCTTC. This encodes CAGGTLDNEQFF.

This clonotype was seen a few times. The chain is built from TRBV10-3 and TRBJ2-3, with 9 bases lining up with TRBD2. V was clipped by 9 bases and J by 6 bases; unmatched bases: 7. There are 13 residues in the CDR3. Germline V gene sequence: CDR1 ENHRY, CDR2 SYGVKD. DNA of the CDR3: TGTGCCATGAGAGCGGGAGGCGGGGATACGCAGTATTTT. It specifies CAMRAGGGDTQYF.

This clonotype has a count of ten or more. The chain recombines TRBV5-8 with TRBJ2-3, with 15 nucleotides matching TRBD2. The CDR3 consists of 17 residues. Per germline, CDR1 SGHTS and CDR2 YDEGEE. V dropped 0 bases and J dropped 7; count of bases not matched to a gene: 6. The CDR3 is CASSLATGLAGGHTQYF. CDR3 in DNA: TGTGCCAGCAGCTTGGCCACGGGACTAGCGGGAGGTCATACGCAGTATTTT.